A selection of T cell receptor beta chains follows, all from one sample in a study of patients and donors after allogeneic stem cell transplantation. TCRdb recomputed calls from the RT-PCR reads with MiXCR, one row per CDR3 protein. The sample includes 15,000 to 20,000 distinct CDR3 sequences, approximately 25% of them seen just once. Material: blood, either unsorted or a sorted T cell fraction (not recorded which). The receptors were gathered from a human donor who was either an allogeneic HSCT recipient or a stem cell or donor lymphocyte infusion donor (not recorded which). It is not recorded whose cells these are; they may come from a transplant donor. CDR3s include the opening cysteine and the closing phenylalanine or tryptophan. The size entry is marked missing in some rows and otherwise reads once, few, many or a size class.

V	size	length	CDR3
TRBV20-1	few	13	CSARGVFIYEQYF
TRBV10-3	.	14	CAISPDRRDQPQHF
TRBV7-2	.	14	CASRRSSYNSPLHF
TRBV5-1	few	16	CASSFRVFGAGGKLFF
TRBV5-1	few	15	CASSPGYSSGNTIYF
TRBV29-1	few	11	CSVGQGPEAFF
TRBV5-5	few	15	CASSLGLAANYGYTF
TRBV5-8	.	13	CASSLGVRQPQHF
TRBV6-5	few	13	CASSRDGGYGYTF
TRBV7-8	few	17	CASSLRNRGLPNQPQHF
TRBV9	few	15	CASSVGQGLNEKLFF
TRBV9	few	13	CASSVGSRNTIYF
TRBV6-6	.	13	CASSYRVGPEAFF
TRBV6-2/TRBV6-3	once	14	CASSNPPANYCYTF
TRBV28	.	13	CASNPPGFHGYTF
TRBV12-3/TRBV12-4	.	14	CASSFGTGLYGYTF
TRBV19	few	14	CASSGQSGNSPLHF
TRBV6-5	once	17	CASSPGTGIYSNQPQHF
TRBV6-2/TRBV6-3	.	14	CASSFVTLRTEAFF
TRBV6-2/TRBV6-3	.	11	CASTAGREQYF
TRBV14	.	20	CASSEATQLFQSDKNYGYTF
TRBV12-3/TRBV12-4	few	12	CASRSSNTEAFF
TRBV4-3	many	15	CASSQDYRSNEKLFF
TRBV14	.	13	CASSQTGNTEAFF
TRBV25-1	few	15	CASSAVGTRYNEQFF